This T cell receptor beta chain was profiled in a study of cytomegalovirus exposure and HLA in healthy donors. CDR1 is MNHEY and CDR2 is SMNVEV in the germline V gene (reference sequence). CDR3 length equals 14 residues. PCR employed 60 Vbeta and 13 Jbeta primers. Repertoires were generated with immunoSEQ multiplex PCR, while TCRdb's copy carries only in-frame clones and drops some. The profile shows around 180,000 clones, more than 85% of them singletons. Remarks on this clone: The junction and the germline gene differ at one end; a read error may be behind it.

Sequencing used PBMCs. The chain joins TRBV27 to TRBJ1-5; D might be TRBD1 (6 bases). The TCR comes from a woman between 18 and 29 years old in good health and CMV-seronegative. CDR3 coding DNA: TGTGCCAGCAGTGTATCAGGGGTGGTTCAGCCCCAGCATTTT. Encoded protein: CASSVSGVVQPQHF.